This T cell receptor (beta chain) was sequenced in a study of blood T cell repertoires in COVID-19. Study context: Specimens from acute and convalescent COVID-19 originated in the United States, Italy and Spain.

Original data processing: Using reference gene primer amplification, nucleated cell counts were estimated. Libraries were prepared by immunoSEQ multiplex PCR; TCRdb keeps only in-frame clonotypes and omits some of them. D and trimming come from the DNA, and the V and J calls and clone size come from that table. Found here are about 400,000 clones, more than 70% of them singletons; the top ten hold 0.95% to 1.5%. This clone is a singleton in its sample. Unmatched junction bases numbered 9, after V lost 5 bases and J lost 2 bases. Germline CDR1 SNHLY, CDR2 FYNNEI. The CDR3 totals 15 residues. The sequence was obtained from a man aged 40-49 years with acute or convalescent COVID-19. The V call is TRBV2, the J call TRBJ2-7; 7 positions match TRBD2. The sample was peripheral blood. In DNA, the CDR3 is TGTGCCAGCAGTCCCAGCGGGGTTGATACCTACGAGCAGTACTTC. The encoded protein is CASSPSGVDTYEQYF.